This T cell receptor beta chain was recovered during a study of T cell clonality in common variable immunodeficiency. Study-wide results and caveats: TCRbeta clonality was increased in CVID versus healthy controls.

After removal of 4 bases from V and 6 bases from J, the junction contained 7 bases not matched to a gene. The CDR3 is 13 residues long. Germline V gene data show CDR1 as SGHRS and CDR2 as YFSETQ. This clone was detected many times. Its antigen is still unknown. The observed sequence ends 3 residues before the CDR3 terminus, with the missing tail filled in from the germline J gene. Clones were read by immunoSEQ multiplex PCR, and TCRdb kept only the in-frame ones, dropping some. The sample has under 60,000 clones, none seen only once. The sequenced material came from peripheral blood mononuclear cells. This chain uses TRBV5-1 with TRBJ2-7, with 7 nucleotides matching TRBD1. The source of this sequence is a person aged 18-70 years in good health. The covered CDR3 bases are TGCGCCAGCAGCGCCAACCAGGGGGTCGAG. Translation: CASSANQGVE. The whole CDR3 sequence is CASSANQGVEQYF.